This T cell receptor (beta chain) derives from a study of response to subunit inactivated influenza vaccine. TCRdb ran MiXCR on the RT-PCR reads and lists one entry per CDR3 protein. The table includes over 450,000 distinct CDR3 sequences, 10% to 15% detected once. This clonotype was detected only a few times. CDR1 and CDR2 (germline): SQVTM, ANQGSEA. The CDR3 covers 17 residues. J was trimmed by 5 bases and V by 7 bases; bases with no gene match: 16. The sequencing used PBMCs from blood, collected 40 to 50 days after vaccination. The receptor was derived from a man aged 45 to 65 who received an inactivated influenza vaccine. The chain links TRBV29-1 to TRBJ2-1; 11 bases are a match to TRBD2. As DNA, the CDR3 is TGCAGCGGAACAAAAGAAACGCTAGCGGGAGGTCACAATGAGCAGTTCTTC. Protein product: CSGTKETLAGGHNEQFF.